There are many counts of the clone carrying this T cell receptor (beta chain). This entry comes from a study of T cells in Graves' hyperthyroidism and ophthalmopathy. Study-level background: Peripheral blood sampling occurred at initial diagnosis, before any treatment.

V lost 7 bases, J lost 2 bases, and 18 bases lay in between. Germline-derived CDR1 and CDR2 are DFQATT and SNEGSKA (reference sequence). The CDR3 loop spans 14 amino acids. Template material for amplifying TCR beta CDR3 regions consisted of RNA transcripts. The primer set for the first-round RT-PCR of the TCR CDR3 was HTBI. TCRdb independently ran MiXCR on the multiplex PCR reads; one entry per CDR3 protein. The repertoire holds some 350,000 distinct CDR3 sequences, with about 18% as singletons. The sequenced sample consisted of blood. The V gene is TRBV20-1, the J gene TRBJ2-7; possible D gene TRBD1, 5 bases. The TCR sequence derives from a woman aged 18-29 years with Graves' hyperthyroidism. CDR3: CSVWVGQETYEQYF. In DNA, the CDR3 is TGCAGTGTCTGGGTGGGGCAGGAGACCTACGAGCAGTACTTC.